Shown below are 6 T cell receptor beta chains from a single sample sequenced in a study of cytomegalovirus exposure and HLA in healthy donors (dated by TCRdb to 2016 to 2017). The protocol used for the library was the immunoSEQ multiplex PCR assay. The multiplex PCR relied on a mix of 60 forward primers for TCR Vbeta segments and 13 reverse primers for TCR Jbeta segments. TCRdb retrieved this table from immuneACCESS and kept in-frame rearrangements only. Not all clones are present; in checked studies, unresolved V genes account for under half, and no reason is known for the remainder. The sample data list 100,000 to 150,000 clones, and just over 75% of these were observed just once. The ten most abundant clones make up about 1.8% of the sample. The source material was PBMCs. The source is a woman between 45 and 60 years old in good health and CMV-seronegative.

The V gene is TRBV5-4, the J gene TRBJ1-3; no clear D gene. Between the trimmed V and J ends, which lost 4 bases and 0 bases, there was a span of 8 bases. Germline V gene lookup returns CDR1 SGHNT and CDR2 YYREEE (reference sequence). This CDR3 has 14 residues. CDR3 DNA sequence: TGTGCCAGCAGCCCGGGGAGCTCTGGAAACACCATATATTTT. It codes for CASSPGSSGNTIYF.

The CDR3 loop reads CSVVGLAGGSSYEQYF. Written as DNA, the CDR3 is TGCAGCGTTGTCGGACTAGCGGGAGGATCCTCCTACGAGCAGTACTTC. The chain couples TRBV29-1 to TRBJ2-7, with 14 bases fitting TRBD2. Looked up from germline, CDR1 is SQVTM and CDR2 is ANQGSEA. V gave up 4 bases and J gave up 0 bases; unmatched junction bases: 5. CDR3 length equals 16 residues.

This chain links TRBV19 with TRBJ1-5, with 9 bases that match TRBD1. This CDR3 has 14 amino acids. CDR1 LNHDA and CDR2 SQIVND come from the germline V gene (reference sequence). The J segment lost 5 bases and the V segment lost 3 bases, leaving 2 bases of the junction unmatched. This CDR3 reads CASSITGGYQPQHF. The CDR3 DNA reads TGTGCCAGTAGTATTACAGGGGGCTATCAGCCCCAGCATTTT.

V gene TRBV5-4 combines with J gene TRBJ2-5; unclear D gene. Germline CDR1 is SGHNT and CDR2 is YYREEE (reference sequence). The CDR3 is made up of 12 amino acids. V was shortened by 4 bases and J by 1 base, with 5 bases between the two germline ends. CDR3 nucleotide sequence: TGTGCCAGCAGCCTATCCCAAGAGACCCAGTACTTC. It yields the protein CASSLSQETQYF.

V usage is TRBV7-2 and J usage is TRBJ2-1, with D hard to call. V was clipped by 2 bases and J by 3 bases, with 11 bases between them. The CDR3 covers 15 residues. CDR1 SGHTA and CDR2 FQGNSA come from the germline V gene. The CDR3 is CASSLPVSFYNEQFF. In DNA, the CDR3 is TGTGCCAGCAGCTTACCGGTCTCCTTCTACAATGAGCAGTTCTTC.

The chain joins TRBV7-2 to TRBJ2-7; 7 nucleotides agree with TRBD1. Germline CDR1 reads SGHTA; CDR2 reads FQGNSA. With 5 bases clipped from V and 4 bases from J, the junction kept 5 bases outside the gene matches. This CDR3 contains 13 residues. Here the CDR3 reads CASSPGTEYEQYF. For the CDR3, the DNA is TGTGCCAGCAGCCCGGGGACAGAGTACGAGCAGTACTTC. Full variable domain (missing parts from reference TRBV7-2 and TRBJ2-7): GAGVSQSPSNKVTEKGKDVELRCDPISGHTALYWYRQSLGQGLEFLIYFQGNSAPDKSGLPSDRFSAERTGGSVSTLTIQRTQQEDSAVYLCASSPGTEYEQYFGPGTRLTVT.